This entry lists 20 T cell receptor beta chains sequenced from one sample in a study of blood T cell repertoires in COVID-19 (dated by TCRdb to the early 2020s). The library was generated by the immunoSEQ multiplex PCR assay. Drawn from immuneACCESS, this table holds only the in-frame rearrangements with V and J called that TCRdb kept. Clones are partly lost; checked studies trace under half to an unresolved V gene and leave the rest unexplained. This sample lists roughly 16,000 clones; around nine tenths were detected once. The ten top clones hold around 12% of the sample. Input material: peripheral blood. These receptors were taken from a human donor in a cohort sampled during active COVID-19.

J is TRBJ1-5 and V is TRBV6-1; D remains ambiguous. The V and J ends lost 3 bases and 2 bases respectively, with 11 bases between them. CDR1 and CDR2 from the germline V gene are MNHNS and SASEGT. The CDR3 totals 15 residues. CDR3 DNA: TGTGCCAGCAGTGAGGAGTTCTCTCGCAATCAGCCCCAGCATTTT. The encoded protein is CASSEEFSRNQPQHF.

The chain links TRBV12-5 to TRBJ1-5; 11 nucleotides match TRBD1. Germline CDR1 LGHNT, CDR2 FRNRAP. This CDR3 has 16 amino acids. V was pared by 4 bases and J by 7 bases, with 9 bases of the junction left unmatched. In nucleotides, the CDR3 is TGTGCTAGTGGTTCAGGACAGGGGGCATGGTCCCAGCCCCAGCATTTT. This gives the protein CASGSGQGAWSQPQHF.

The rearrangement uses TRBV6-5 and TRBJ1-6; D remains ambiguous. V was clipped by 8 bases and J by 12 bases, with 14 bases between them. This CDR3 spans 12 amino acids. The V gene's germline CDR1 is MNHEY and CDR2 SVGAGI. CDR3 loop: CASEGGIEPLHF. CDR3 nucleotides: TGTGCCAGCGAGGGAGGAATAGAACCCCTCCACTTT.

The rearrangement joins TRBV11-2 to TRBJ2-3; possible D gene TRBD2, 6 bases. The CDR3 consists of 15 residues. V was pared by 3 bases and J by 3 bases, with 13 bases between. CDR1 is SGHAT, CDR2 FQNNGV, per germline. CDR3 protein: CASSFGGVSTDTQYF. CDR3 nucleotides: TGTGCCAGCAGCTTTGGCGGGGTATCGACAGATACGCAGTATTTT.

The chain recombines TRBV4-2 with TRBJ1-6, with D unresolved. Germline assignment: CDR1 LGHNA and CDR2 YNFKEQ. This CDR3 comprises 15 residues. Trimming removed 2 bases at V and 8 bases at J, with 13 bases between. Here the CDR3 DNA reads TGTGCCAGCAGCCAACAATCGGGGTCGGATTCACCCCTCCACTTT. Protein: CASSQQSGSDSPLHF.

DNA of the CDR3: TGTGCCAGCAGCCAAGGTAACAGGGATCAGCCCCAGCATTTT. Amino acid sequence: CASSQGNRDQPQHF. V usage is TRBV4-2 and J usage is TRBJ1-5; D is possibly TRBD1 (6 bases). The CDR3 has 14 amino acids. Germline CDR1 LGHNA, CDR2 YNFKEQ. V was cut by 1 base and J by 5 bases, with 9 bases left in between.

The V gene is TRBV15, the J gene TRBJ1-3, with D uncertain. CDR3 length: 15 residues. The V gene's germline CDR1 is LNHNV and CDR2 YYDKDF (reference sequence). The V and J ends lost 4 bases and 3 bases respectively, with 13 bases between them. The CDR3 nucleotides read TGTGCCACCAGCATTGGAAAGCTAGGTGGAAACACCATATATTTT. Translating gives CATSIGKLGGNTIYF.

The V call is TRBV6-5, the J call TRBJ1-2, with 8 bases aligning to TRBD1. V was pared by 0 bases and J by 7 bases, with 7 bases of the junction left unmatched. The CDR3 length is 15 residues. Looked up from germline, CDR1 is MNHEY and CDR2 is SVGAGI. CDR3 in amino acids: CASSYSGQGALGYTF. The CDR3 nucleotides are TGTGCCAGCAGTTACTCTGGTCAGGGGGCGCTTGGCTACACCTTC.

The chain carries TRBV5-1 and TRBJ2-7, with 11 bases aligning to TRBD1. V dropped 1 base and J dropped 3; count of bases not matched to a gene: 3. This CDR3 has 15 amino acids. The germline CDR1 and CDR2 sequences are SGHRS and YFSETQ. This chain's CDR3 is CASSLSGTGGYEQYF. CDR3 nucleotides: TGCGCCAGCAGCTTGTCTGGGACAGGGGGCTACGAGCAGTACTTC.

The chain carries TRBV7-2 and TRBJ2-5; TRBD2 matches 9 bases. Germline loops: CDR1 SGHTA, CDR2 FQGNSA. V lost 5 bases, J lost 5 bases, and 12 bases stayed unmatched. This CDR3 has 16 residues. Written as DNA, the CDR3 is TGTGCCAGCAGCCCAAGATGGCGGGGGGGCGGGGAGACCCAGTACTTC. Translating gives CASSPRWRGGGETQYF.

This chain uses TRBV6-5 with TRBJ1-2; D is ambiguous. CDR1 and CDR2 (germline): MNHEY, SVGAGI. V was trimmed by 2 bases and J by 8 bases, leaving 12 bases between them. The CDR3 loop spans 13 amino acids. CDR3 in DNA: TGTGCCAGCAGTTACCGGGCGGGTTACGGCTACACCTTC. Translation gives CASSYRAGYGYTF.

A single count supports this clone. The rearrangement joins TRBV5-1 to TRBJ1-2; tentative D call: TRBD1 (5 bases). This CDR3 region has 15 residues. V dropped 0 bases and J dropped 5 bases, with 14 bases sitting between them. Germline CDR1 and CDR2: SGHRS and YFSETQ. This chain's CDR3 is CASSLVQGLGYGYTF. As DNA, the CDR3 is TGCGCCAGCAGCTTGGTTCAGGGTCTGGGGTATGGCTACACCTTC.

The chain is built from TRBV19 and TRBJ1-1; D is undetermined. Germline assignment: CDR1 LNHDA and CDR2 SQIVND (reference sequence). The CDR3 is 13 amino acids. V lost 2 bases and J 3 bases, leaving 7 bases between the germline ends. The CDR3 DNA sequence: TGTGCCAGTAGTATAAGAGGATACACTGAAGCTTTCTTT. Residues: CASSIRGYTEAFF.

The chain employs TRBV5-4 and TRBJ2-1; 7 bases map to TRBD2. The length of the CDR3 is 14 residues. V dropped 5 bases and J dropped 6; count of bases not matched to a gene: 8. Germline V lookup: CDR1 SGHNT, CDR2 YYREEE (reference sequence). In DNA, the CDR3 is TGTGCCAGCAGTTTTGCTAGCGGCACCAATGAGCAGTTCTTC. Translating it yields CASSFASGTNEQFF.

The chain is built from TRBV6-2 or TRBV6-3 and TRBJ2-7; D is unclear. Germline values: CDR1 MNHEY, CDR2 SVGEGT. The CDR3 loop spans 13 amino acids. The ends were cut back, 5 bases at V and 2 bases at J, with 10 bases in the middle. The CDR3 sequence: CASSDGQPYEQYF. Written as DNA, the CDR3 is TGTGCCAGCAGTGATGGGCAGCCCTACGAGCAGTACTTC.

The chain has TRBV6-7 and TRBJ2-5; 13 bases line up with TRBD2. TRBV6-7 is recorded as an ORF, its role being uncertain. The length of the CDR3 is 18 residues. Trimming cost V 0 bases and J 1 base; bases outside gene matches: 5. The CDR3 coding sequence is TGTGCCAGCAGTTACTCGACCCGGACTAGCGGGAGCCAAGAGACCCAGTACTTC. Translating gives CASSYSTRTSGSQETQYF.

The chain links TRBV6-2 or TRBV6-3 to TRBJ2-5; 7 bases agree with TRBD2. The germline V gene has CDR1 MNHEY and CDR2 SVGEGT. This CDR3 spans 13 amino acids. After removal of 4 bases from V and 1 base from J, the junction contained 0 bases not matched to a gene. The CDR3 bases are TGTGCCAGCAGTTCTAGCGGCCAAGAGACCCAGTACTTC. Its translation is CASSSSGQETQYF.

The CDR3 loop reads CASSLIPQSSPLHF. CDR3 bases: TGTGCCAGCAGCTTAATCCCACAGAGTTCACCCCTCCACTTT. The chain links TRBV7-2 to TRBJ1-6; D gene unclear. Germline CDR1 SGHTA, CDR2 FQGNSA. The CDR3 runs 14 residues. Trimming cost V 2 bases and J 9 bases, with 11 bases left between them.

The CDR3 DNA reads as TGTGCCAGCAGCCGACAGGGGCGGAGTGAAAAACTGTTTTTT. Protein: CASSRQGRSEKLFF. The chain joins TRBV2 to TRBJ1-4; 8 bases line up with TRBD1. After removal of 6 bases from V and 7 bases from J, the junction contained 7 bases not matched to a gene. CDR1 SNHLY and CDR2 FYNNEI come from the germline V gene. This CDR3 spans 14 amino acids.

The V call is TRBV3-1 (or the pseudogene TRBV3-2), the J call TRBJ1-2; no reliable D call. The CDR3 is made up of 13 amino acids. Germline assignment: CDR1 LGHDT and CDR2 YNNKEL (reference sequence). Trimming removed 1 base at V and 4 bases at J, with 7 bases between. CDR3 DNA sequence: TGTGCCAGCAGCCAAGGCGCAGGCTATGGCTACACCTTC. Its protein product is CASSQGAGYGYTF.